Listed here is a single T cell receptor (beta chain). Its recognized antigen is unknown. Base qualities were left out, and no much larger clone turns up one base away. This sample was taken from a study of T cell changes during pregnancy in multiple sclerosis (dated by TCRdb to the late 2010s). Regarding the complete study: The study examined how the T cell repertoire changed over the course of pregnancy in women with multiple sclerosis.

The protocol used for the library was the immunoSEQ multiplex PCR assay. In TCRdb, the immuneACCESS table is reduced to in-frame sequences with V and J assigned. These tables do not hold every clone; where another copy was compared, an unresolved V gene accounts for under half, and the others remain unexplained. The sample table records 35,000 to 45,000 clones; more than 85% of these occur just once. The ten biggest clones cover roughly 1.8% of the sample. CDR1 MGHRA and CDR2 YSYEKL were looked up in the germline V gene. At the junction V is shortened by 4 bases and J by 9 bases; bases outside the gene matches: 5. The CDR3 numbers 15 residues from cysteine through phenylalanine. The retained sequence is limited to the CDR3, 45 bases, with the frame set at the first base.

In this chain, TRBV4-1 is recombined with TRBJ2-1; the central 14 bases match TRBD2. This sequence originates from a female donor in good health, enrolled as a control in a pregnancy study. The specimen comprised CD4+ T cells from peripheral blood mononuclear cells, sampled after pregnancy. The DNA reads as follows: TGCGCCAGCAGCCTGACTAGCGGGAGGGCCCCTGAGCAGTTCTTC. It codes for CASSLTSGRAPEQFF.